The 14 T cell receptor beta chains given below trace back to one sample, sequenced in a study of T-cell reconstitution after alpha-beta-depleted transplantation in children. Unique molecular identifiers were built into the TCRbeta library. TCRdb reanalysed the PCR reads using MiXCR and keeps one entry per CDR3 protein. Here the sample spans about 400,000 distinct CDR3 sequences, roughly 20% being singletons. The source was PBMCs from the stem cell graft donor, collected from the stem cell graft. These receptors were obtained from a human donor who donated a stem cell graft to a child with acute myeloid leukemia.

The chain combines TRBV5-5 with TRBJ2-5, with D perhaps matching TRBD1 (5 bases). Germline V CDR1 and CDR2: SGHKS, YYEKEE (reference sequence). With 0 bases removed from V and 4 bases from J, the gap between germline ends came to 7 bases. This CDR3 is built from 13 residues. CDR3 nucleotide sequence: TGTGCCAGCAGCTTGGCAGGGATAGAGACCCAGTACTTC. It is translated as CASSLAGIETQYF.

As regards this clonotype: A much larger clone lies a single base off, so this may be a read error. The V and J genes are TRBV13 and TRBJ2-7, with 12 bases matching TRBD2. This CDR3 is 15 amino acids long. Germline CDR1 reads PRHDT; CDR2 reads FYEKMQ (reference sequence). CDR3 in DNA: TGTGTCAGCAGCTTAGGACTAGCGGGGACCTACGAGCAGTACTTC. Residues: CVSSLGLAGTYEQYF.

The V call is TRBV6-5, the J call TRBJ2-1; 11 bases are a match to TRBD2. The CDR3 is 15 amino acids. J was trimmed by 8 bases and V by 2 bases; bases with no gene match: 5. Per germline, CDR1 MNHEY and CDR2 SVGAGI. CDR3 DNA sequence: TGTGCCAGCAGTTACGGGCTAGCGGGAGGTGATGAGCAGTTCTTC. Protein sequence: CASSYGLAGGDEQFF.

This clonotype appeared a few times. V gene TRBV6-1 combines with J gene TRBJ1-2; D is ambiguous. CDR3 length equals 13 residues. Germline loops: CDR1 MNHNS, CDR2 SASEGT. The V and J ends lost 4 bases and 4 bases respectively, with 10 bases between them. The CDR3 DNA reads as TGTGCCAGCAGTGTTGGAGGGTCCTATGGCTACACCTTC. Amino acids: CASSVGGSYGYTF.

The chain carries TRBV20-1 and TRBJ2-1; D uncertain. Germline V gene data show CDR1 as DFQATT and CDR2 as SNEGSKA (reference sequence). Trimming shortened V by 0 bases and J by 8 bases, and 8 bases separated the two germline ends. The CDR3 is made up of 12 amino acids. The DNA for the CDR3 is TGCAGTGCTAGAGATCGGGTCCATGAGCAGTTCTTC. Its translation is CSARDRVHEQFF.

The chain is built from TRBV15 and TRBJ1-1, with 7 nucleotides matching TRBD1. The CDR3 is 15 amino acids. In germline, CDR1 is LNHNV, CDR2 YYDKDF (reference sequence). V lost 3 bases, J lost 0 bases, and 4 bases stayed unmatched. The CDR3 region is CATSRGRGLNTEAFF. The DNA of the CDR3 is TGTGCCACCAGCAGGGGTAGGGGGCTGAACACTGAAGCTTTCTTT.

The chain has TRBV2 and TRBJ2-3, with TRBD1 matching 8 bases. Trimming took 5 bases from V and 4 from J; bases not matched to a gene: 5. The CDR3 totals 14 residues. Looked up from germline, CDR1 is SNHLY and CDR2 is FYNNEI. This chain's CDR3 is CASSYLTGADTQYF. The CDR3 nucleotides are TGTGCCAGCAGTTACTTGACAGGGGCAGATACGCAGTATTTT.

V gene TRBV20-1 combines with J gene TRBJ2-3; 11 nucleotides align to TRBD2. The CDR3 length is 15 residues. V trimming: 5 bases; J trimming: 3 bases; junction bases outside the gene matches: 7. Germline assignment: CDR1 DFQATT and CDR2 SNEGSKA (reference sequence). The CDR3 region is CSAPLAGVATDTQYF. DNA for the CDR3: TGCAGTGCTCCACTAGCGGGAGTCGCGACAGATACGCAGTATTTT.

This chain uses TRBV28 with TRBJ2-1; no reliable D call. This CDR3 has 15 residues. V was clipped by 1 base and J by 2 bases, with 9 bases between them. Per germline, CDR1 MDHEN and CDR2 SYDVKM. CDR3: CASSLYIPTYNEQFF. In DNA form, the CDR3 reads TGTGCCAGCAGTTTATATATTCCTACCTACAATGAGCAGTTCTTC.

This clonotype turned up a few times. This chain uses TRBV29-1 with TRBJ2-1; unclear D gene. In germline, CDR1 is SQVTM, CDR2 ANQGSEA. This CDR3 is 14 amino acids long. V was cut by 4 bases and J by 6 bases, with 16 bases left in between. DNA of the CDR3: TGCAGCGTTGGGACCCTGAGTACGGTCAATGAGCAGTTCTTC. Translated, it gives CSVGTLSTVNEQFF.

This clonotype was picked up a small number of times. The chain combines TRBV4-1 with TRBJ2-1; 11 nucleotides match TRBD2. CDR3 length: 17 amino acids. With 2 bases clipped from V and 3 bases from J, the junction kept 6 bases outside the gene matches. Germline V lookup: CDR1 MGHRA, CDR2 YSYEKL. CDR3 coding DNA: TGCGCCAGCAGCCAAAGAACCGGGACTAGCGGCTACAATGAGCAGTTCTTC. Protein product: CASSQRTGTSGYNEQFF.

This chain connects TRBV10-1 to TRBJ2-1, with 10 nucleotides matching TRBD2. Germline trimming cut 8 bases from V and 5 bases from J; bases unmatched to any gene: 12. Germline V lookup: CDR1 WNHNN, CDR2 SYGVQD (reference sequence). There are 16 residues in the CDR3. Here the CDR3 DNA reads TGCGCCAGCTCTGAAGGGCTAGCGGGGGCCCACAATGAGCAGTTCTTC. Translation: CASSEGLAGAHNEQFF.

There are many counts of this clonotype. This chain uses TRBV12-3 or TRBV12-4 with TRBJ2-2, with unresolved D. V lost 4 bases to trimming and J lost 1 base, with 10 bases between them. The CDR3 contains 15 residues. CDR3 residues: CASSSLEQNTGELFF. Written as DNA, the CDR3 is TGTGCCAGCAGTTCCCTAGAACAGAACACCGGGGAGCTGTTTTTT.

CDR3 DNA sequence: TGTGCCAGCAGTTTACTAGCGGGAGGGCCTTTAGATACGCAGTATTTT. This sequence encodes CASSLLAGGPLDTQYF. V gene TRBV27 combines with J gene TRBJ2-3; 12 nucleotides match TRBD2. Germline values: CDR1 MNHEY, CDR2 SMNVEV (reference sequence). This CDR3 is built from 16 residues. Trimming cost V 2 bases and J 5 bases; bases outside gene matches: 5.